The 25 T cell receptor beta chains in this list originate from one sample, sequenced in a study of human T cells and chemical hapten exposure. The time point here: patch test 2, 6 weeks after DPC sensitization. Sample treatment: therapeutic diphenylcyclopropenone sensitization with weekly scalp DPC. From the RACE reads, TCRdb called clonotypes with MiXCR, one entry per CDR3 protein. The data hold about 110,000 distinct CDR3 sequences, with 9.2% observed a single time. This specimen consisted of whole blood, obtained in connection with sensitization to the hapten diphenylcyclopropenone (DPC). These receptors came from a woman in her 40s with alopecia areata. Some clones in this sample may be carry-over from other donors' samples.

This clonotype was recorded a few times. This chain links TRBV10-3 with TRBJ2-3; 9 nucleotides match TRBD1. Germline CDR1 ENHRY, CDR2 SYGVKD. There are 19 residues in the CDR3. With 2 bases clipped from V and 2 bases from J, the junction kept 14 bases outside the gene matches. The CDR3 region is CAISEIELGGTGITDTQYF. In nucleotides, the CDR3 is TGTGCCATCAGTGAGATTGAACTCGGGGGGACAGGGATCACAGATACGCAGTATTTT.

This clonotype came up many times. V usage is TRBV7-2 and J usage is TRBJ2-6; the D call may be TRBD1 or TRBD2 (5 bases each). The V end lost 2 bases, the J end lost 0 bases, and 11 bases lay between the germline ends. The CDR3 has 17 amino acids. Germline CDR1 reads SGHTA; CDR2 reads FQGNSA. CDR3 sequence (DNA): TGTGCCAGCAGCTTAAACGGGGCAGGCTCTGGGGCCAACGTCCTGACTTTC. Translated, it gives CASSLNGAGSGANVLTF.

The chain carries TRBV27 and TRBJ2-5, with TRBD1 as a possible D gene (5 bases). CDR3 size: 13 residues. Germline V CDR1 and CDR2: MNHEY, SMNVEV (reference sequence). V lost 4 bases and J 4 bases, leaving 10 bases between the germline ends. This chain's CDR3 is CASSWAGRETQYF. The CDR3 DNA follows: TGTGCCAGCAGTTGGGCAGGGCGAGAGACCCAGTACTTC.

This clonotype has at least ten counts. This chain joins TRBV7-2 and TRBJ1-6; TRBD1 is a possible D gene (5 bases). V was shortened by 4 bases and J by 7 bases, with 17 bases between the two germline ends. The CDR3 length is 16 residues. CDR1 and CDR2 (germline): SGHTA, FQGNSA. CDR3 loop: CASSSPLQGYNSPLHF. CDR3 DNA sequence: TGTGCCAGCAGCTCCCCCCTCCAGGGTTACAATTCACCCCTCCACTTT. Filled out from reference TRBV7-2 and TRBJ1-6, the complete variable domain reads GAGVSQSPSNKVTEKGKDVELRCDPISGHTALYWYRQSLGQGLEFLIYFQGNSAPDKSGLPSDRFSAERTGGSVSTLTIQRTQQEDSAVYLCASSSPLQGYNSPLHFGNGTRLTVT.

The gene calls are TRBV12-3 or TRBV12-4 and TRBJ1-1; D is possibly TRBD1 (5 bases). The germline V and J ends were trimmed by 3 bases and 5 bases, with 16 bases remaining between them. The CDR3 is 15 residues long. This CDR3 reads CASSLSPGDGTEAFF. The CDR3 DNA sequence: TGTGCCAGCAGTTTGTCCCCGGGGGACGGAACTGAAGCTTTCTTT.

V is TRBV7-9 and J is TRBJ1-4, with no clear D. CDR1 SEHNR and CDR2 FQNEAQ come from the germline V gene (reference sequence). The CDR3 runs to 14 residues. The V end lost 9 bases, the J end lost 3 bases, and 14 bases lay between the germline ends. CDR3 amino acids: CASQRATANEKLFF. The CDR3 nucleotides are TGTGCCAGTCAACGGGCGACGGCTAATGAAAAACTGTTTTTT.

The V gene is TRBV11-1, the J gene TRBJ2-1; 7 bases line up with TRBD1. The CDR3 is made up of 15 amino acids. CDR1 SGHAT and CDR2 FQDESV come from the germline V gene (reference sequence). J lost 4 bases, V lost 5 bases, and 8 bases had no gene match. The CDR3 DNA reads TGTGCCAGCAGCCCAGGGGGTCTTCAGTACAATGAGCAGTTCTTC. Translation: CASSPGGLQYNEQFF.

In this sample, this clonotype turned up many times. The chain carries TRBV12-3 or TRBV12-4 and TRBJ1-1; TRBD1 matches 8 bases. V was clipped by 2 bases and J by 0 bases; unmatched bases: 2. The CDR3 runs to 15 residues. The CDR3 here is CASSLWTGLNTEAFF. For the CDR3, the DNA is TGTGCCAGCAGTTTATGGACAGGGTTGAACACTGAAGCTTTCTTT.

The CDR3 nucleotides read TGTGCCTGGAGTGTACAGGCGCGGGATACGCAGTATTTT. It specifies CAWSVQARDTQYF. The gene calls are TRBV30 and TRBJ2-3; D possibly corresponds to TRBD1 (5 bases). Germline-derived CDR1 and CDR2 are GTSNPN and SVGIG (reference sequence). CDR3 length: 13 amino acids. The V end was cut by 0 bases, the J end by 6 bases, with 10 bases between.

The table lists this clonotype with many counts. The chain carries TRBV7-2 and TRBJ1-2; a weak D match, TRBD1 (5 bases). Trimming left V 1 base short and J 2 bases short, with 11 bases between. Looked up from germline, CDR1 is SGHTA and CDR2 is FQGNSA. The CDR3 loop spans 15 amino acids. This CDR3 reads CASSLVGTGNYGYTF. The DNA of the CDR3 is TGTGCCAGCAGCTTAGTAGGGACGGGGAACTATGGCTACACCTTC.

This clonotype was counted a few times. The chain recombines TRBV12-3 or TRBV12-4 with TRBJ1-6; D call uncertain. The CDR3 loop spans 13 amino acids. The V gene lost 3 bases and the J gene lost 8 bases, with 8 bases spanning the gap. Here the CDR3 reads CASSLDGYSPLHF. The CDR3 DNA follows: TGTGCCAGCAGTTTGGACGGATATTCACCCCTCCACTTT.

This clonotype was seen only a few times. CDR3 sequence (DNA): TGCGCCAGCATGTGGCAGGATGACACCGGGGAGCTGTTTTTT. This translates into CASMWQDDTGELFF. The chain couples TRBV5-1 to TRBJ2-2; D is undetermined. Germline-derived CDR1 and CDR2 are SGHRS and YFSETQ. V was cut by 6 bases and J by 3 bases, with 12 bases left in between. This CDR3 is built from 14 residues.

The chain joins TRBV6-1 to TRBJ1-5; possibly TRBD1 for D (5 bases). The CDR3 has 15 amino acids. The V end was cut by 5 bases, the J end by 0 bases, with 11 bases between. Germline-derived CDR1 and CDR2 are MNHNS and SASEGT. The DNA of the CDR3 is TGTGCCAGCAGTTTAGACAGCTATAGCAATCAGCCCCAGCATTTT. Protein: CASSLDSYSNQPQHF.

The sample holds a few counts of this clonotype. The V and J genes are TRBV12-3 or TRBV12-4 and TRBJ1-1; weak D call: TRBD1 (6 bases). CDR3 size: 13 residues. The V end was cut by 5 bases, the J end by 7 bases, with 14 bases between. CDR3 bases: TGTGCCAGCAGTAAACAGGGAAGGGGTGAAGCTTTCTTT. This translates into CASSKQGRGEAFF.

This clonotype occurred a few times. The rearrangement links TRBV11-2 to TRBJ1-3, with D perhaps matching TRBD1 (5 bases). V lost 3 bases and J 2 bases, leaving 14 bases between the germline ends. CDR3 length equals 16 residues. Germline assignment: CDR1 SGHAT and CDR2 FQNNGV. The CDR3 sequence is CASSFFGGVAGNTIYF. The CDR3 nucleotides are TGTGCCAGCAGCTTTTTCGGGGGGGTGGCTGGAAACACCATATATTTT.

This clonotype was picked up many times. The chain is built from TRBV4-3 and TRBJ2-3, with 10 bases identical to TRBD2. Germline CDR1 LGHNA, CDR2 YSLEER. Trimming at V came to 4 bases and at J to 0 bases, leaving 7 bases not matched to a gene. The CDR3 extends over 17 amino acids. In nucleotides, the CDR3 is TGCGCCAGCAGCCGAACACTAGCGGGGATAAGCACAGATACGCAGTATTTT. As protein: CASSRTLAGISTDTQYF.

The chain carries TRBV24-1 and TRBJ2-1; D is unclear. Germline-derived CDR1 and CDR2 are KGHDR and SFDVKD. The CDR3 consists of 11 residues. Trimming took 1 base from V and 8 from J, leaving 2 bases between them. This CDR3 is CATSDLYEQFF. In DNA, the CDR3 is TGTGCCACCAGTGATTTATATGAGCAGTTCTTC.

This clonotype was recorded many times. The rearrangement links TRBV20-1 to TRBJ2-7; maybe TRBD1 (5 bases). CDR3 length equals 14 residues. Germline CDR1 is DFQATT and CDR2 is SNEGSKA (reference sequence). V lost 3 bases and J lost 6, with 18 bases in between. The CDR3 nucleotides read TGCAGTGCTAGTTGGTTCGCAGGGATAGGCGAGCAGTACTTC. Translating gives CSASWFAGIGEQYF.

This chain connects TRBV3-1 to TRBJ2-1; D is unresolved. CDR1 and CDR2 (germline): LGHDT, YNNKEL (reference sequence). Trimming shortened V by 4 bases and J by 9 bases, and 13 bases separated the two germline ends. CDR3 length: 13 amino acids. Here the CDR3 reads CASSLFKSAEQFF. The CDR3 region has the DNA TGTGCCAGCAGCCTTTTTAAGTCGGCTGAGCAGTTCTTC.

This clonotype was counted only a few times. This sequence joins TRBV10-3 and TRBJ2-7; perhaps TRBD1 as D (6 bases). Germline CDR1 and CDR2: ENHRY and SYGVKD. The CDR3 loop spans 16 amino acids. Trimming took off 3 bases at V and 2 bases at J, with 17 bases between the two ends. CDR3 amino acids: CAISESDSKKAYEQYF. The CDR3 nucleotides read TGTGCCATCAGTGAATCGGACAGCAAAAAGGCCTACGAGCAGTACTTC.

This clonotype has more than one count but fewer than ten. This chain joins TRBV4-1 and TRBJ2-5; the match to TRBD2 covers 12 bases. Germline CDR1 and CDR2: MGHRA and YSYEKL. V lost 4 bases and J lost 0; bases outside the gene matches: 9. The CDR3 runs 18 residues. Here the CDR3 reads CASSLPLAGGPNQETQYF. The CDR3 region has the DNA TGCGCCAGCAGCCTCCCGCTAGCGGGGGGGCCCAACCAAGAGACCCAGTACTTC.

In its sample, this clonotype was seen many times. This rearrangement joins TRBV5-1 to TRBJ1-1, with 9 bases lining up with TRBD1. From germline, CDR1 is SGHRS and CDR2 YFSETQ. V lost 0 bases and J lost 5; bases outside the gene matches: 11. The CDR3 extends over 17 amino acids. DNA of the CDR3: TGCGCCAGCAGCTTGGACGGACAGGGGATTCGGCGTACTGAAGCTTTCTTT. It yields the protein CASSLDGQGIRRTEAFF. The variable domain in full, with the rest retrieved from reference TRBV5-1 and TRBJ1-1, is KAGVTQTPRYLIKTRGQQVTLSCSPISGHRSVSWYQQTPGQGLQFLFEYFSETQRNKGNFPGRFSGRQFSNSRSEMNVSTLELGDSALYLCASSLDGQGIRRTEAFFGQGTRLTVV.

This clonotype appeared many times. The chain uses TRBV23-1 and TRBJ2-1, with a possible D match to TRBD1 (6 bases). TRBV23-1 is an ORF; its function is uncertain. V was pared by 0 bases and J by 6 bases, with 24 bases between. This CDR3 is built from 19 residues. CDR3 nucleotide sequence: TGCGCCAGCAGTCAATCGAGGCAGGGGACCACACCTGGTCTCAATGAGCAGTTCTTC. The encoded protein is CASSQSRQGTTPGLNEQFF.

Many counts were recorded for this clonotype. The chain joins TRBV28 to TRBJ1-2; D is possibly TRBD1 (5 bases). CDR3 length: 15 residues. The germline V gene encodes CDR1 MDHEN and CDR2 SYDVKM. With 7 bases removed from V and 4 bases from J, the gap between germline ends came to 19 bases. The DNA of the CDR3 is TGTGCCAGCACCGCCGGTACAGGTCTCGGCTATGGCTACACCTTC. It is translated as CASTAGTGLGYGYTF.

This clonotype was detected ten times or more. The chain has TRBV7-2 and TRBJ1-5, with D maybe TRBD1 (5 bases). The CDR3 runs 14 residues. Trimming removed 5 bases at V and 0 bases at J, with 8 bases between. Germline V gene sequence: CDR1 SGHTA, CDR2 FQGNSA. CDR3 sequence: CASSQQGSNQPQHF. For the CDR3, the DNA is TGTGCCAGCAGCCAGCAGGGTAGCAATCAGCCCCAGCATTTT.